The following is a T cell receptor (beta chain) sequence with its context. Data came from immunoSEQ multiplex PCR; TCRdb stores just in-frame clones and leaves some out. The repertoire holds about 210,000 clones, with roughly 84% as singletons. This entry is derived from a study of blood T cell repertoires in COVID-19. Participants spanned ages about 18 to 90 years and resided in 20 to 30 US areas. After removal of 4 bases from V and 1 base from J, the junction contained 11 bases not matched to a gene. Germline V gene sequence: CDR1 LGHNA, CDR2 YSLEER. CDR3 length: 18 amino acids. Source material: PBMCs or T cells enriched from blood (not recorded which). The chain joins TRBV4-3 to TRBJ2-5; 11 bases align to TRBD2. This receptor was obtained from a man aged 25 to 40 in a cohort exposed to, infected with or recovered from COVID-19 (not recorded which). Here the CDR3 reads CASSPHDGTSGAQETQYF. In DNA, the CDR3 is TGCGCCAGCAGCCCTCATGATGGGACTAGCGGAGCCCAAGAGACCCAGTACTTC.